Following are 21 T cell receptor beta chains from one sample sequenced in a study of shared clonotypes between healthy human individuals. The method was immunoSEQ multiplex PCR; TCRdb's version includes in-frame clones alone and lacks a portion of them. The sample carries 400,000 or so clones, just over 95% recorded once. The sequencing input was memory CD8+ T cells sorted from blood. As to subset: CD45RO+ cells pooled with CCR7-negative TemRA cells. The receptors were sampled from a man younger than 45 in good health.

The CDR3 bases are TGTGCCTGGAGTGGCGGTTGGGGGCAGAACACTGAAGCTTTCTTT. Protein: CAWSGGWGQNTEAFF. The chain is built from TRBV30 and TRBJ1-1; the D gene is possibly TRBD1 (6 bases). Trimming pared 1 base from V and 1 base from J, leaving 13 bases between. CDR1 is GTSNPN, CDR2 SVGIG, per germline (reference sequence). The CDR3 is made up of 15 amino acids.

The gene calls are TRBV27 and TRBJ1-1; a possible D gene is TRBD1 (5 bases). V gave up 6 bases and J gave up 8 bases, with 16 bases separating them. The CDR3 consists of 13 residues. The germline CDR1 and CDR2 sequences are MNHEY and SMNVEV (reference sequence). CDR3 in amino acids: CASSSTTGNEAFF. The CDR3 DNA follows: TGTGCCAGCAGCTCCACCACAGGAAACGAAGCTTTCTTT.

V usage is TRBV6-5 and J usage is TRBJ2-7, with TRBD2 matching over 9 bases. J was trimmed by 2 bases and V by 4 bases; bases with no gene match: 3. The CDR3 covers 14 residues. In germline, CDR1 is MNHEY, CDR2 SVGAGI. CDR3 DNA: TGTGCCAGCAGTTCCCCTAGCGGGACCTACGAGCAGTACTTC. Its protein is CASSSPSGTYEQYF.

The rearrangement links TRBV27 to TRBJ2-1; tentatively, D is TRBD2 (5 bases). CDR3 length equals 13 residues. CDR1 is MNHEY and CDR2 is SMNVEV in the germline V gene (reference sequence). V was trimmed by 0 bases and J by 8 bases, leaving 8 bases between them. The CDR3 is CASSLSSSYEQFF. DNA for the CDR3: TGTGCCAGCAGTTTATCTTCTAGCTATGAGCAGTTCTTC.

This sequence joins TRBV15 and TRBJ2-7, with 8 positions matching TRBD1. Trimming removed 3 bases from V and 5 bases from J; junction bases left unmatched: 6. CDR1 and CDR2 from the germline V gene are LNHNV and YYDKDF (reference sequence). This CDR3 is 14 amino acids long. The CDR3 is CATSRDDRGDEQYF. Here the CDR3 DNA reads TGTGCCACCAGCAGGGACGACAGGGGAGACGAGCAGTACTTC.

V and J are TRBV5-8 and TRBJ1-2, with no clear D. V lost 0 bases to trimming and J lost 8 bases, with 5 bases between them. The germline CDR1 and CDR2 sequences are SGHTS and YDEGEE. This CDR3 region has 11 residues. The CDR3 DNA follows: TGTGCCAGCAGCTTGGCGGGCGGCTACACCTTC. Its translation is CASSLAGGYTF.

The chain has TRBV18 and TRBJ1-2, with 8 bases fitting TRBD1. Per germline, CDR1 KGHSH and CDR2 LQKENI. J gave up 4 bases and V 2 bases, and 3 bases lay outside the gene matches. The CDR3 length is 14 residues. The CDR3: CASSPTGGSYGYTF. The CDR3 DNA reads TGTGCCAGCTCACCAACAGGGGGTAGCTATGGCTACACCTTC.

This chain connects TRBV7-6 to TRBJ2-2; TRBD2 agrees at 9 bases. The CDR3 has 20 amino acids. V dropped 0 bases and J dropped 1; count of bases not matched to a gene: 12. CDR1 is SGHVS and CDR2 is FNYEAQ in the germline V gene. The CDR3 DNA follows: TGTGCCAGCAGCTTAGCTGCGGGAGGGCTAACCACTAGGAACACCGGGGAGCTGTTTTTT. Its protein product is CASSLAAGGLTTRNTGELFF. The complete variable domain, with remaining parts taken from reference TRBV7-6 and TRBJ2-2, reads GAGVSQSPRYKVTKRGQDVALRCDPISGHVSLYWYRQALGQGPEFLTYFNYEAQQDKSGLPNDRFSAERPEGSISTLTIQRTEQRDSAMYRCASSLAAGGLTTRNTGELFFGEGSRLTVL.

V usage is TRBV20-1 and J usage is TRBJ2-1; D remains ambiguous. There are 8 residues in the CDR3. Germline V lookup: CDR1 DFQATT, CDR2 SNEGSKA (reference sequence). Trimming took 6 bases from V and 9 from J, leaving 3 bases between them. CDR3 amino acids: CSAGEQFF. CDR3 DNA sequence: TGCAGTGCCGGTGAGCAGTTCTTC.

The chain uses TRBV9 and TRBJ1-3; D possibly corresponds to TRBD1 (5 bases). Between the trimmed V and J ends, which lost 4 bases and 4 bases, there was a span of 12 bases. In germline, CDR1 is SGDLS, CDR2 YYNGEE. This CDR3 contains 14 residues. CDR3 in amino acids: CASSPRQPGNTIYF. CDR3 nucleotide sequence: TGTGCCAGCAGCCCCCGACAGCCAGGAAACACCATATATTTT.

A remark on this clone: Other DNA sequences in this specimen translate into the identical CDR3. The V gene is TRBV5-1, the J gene TRBJ2-1; 8 bases fit TRBD2. Trimming removed 1 base from V and 3 bases from J; junction bases left unmatched: 0. The CDR3 has 14 residues. CDR1 and CDR2 (germline): SGHRS, YFSETQ. The CDR3 protein is CASSLSGSYNEQFF. The CDR3 DNA follows: TGCGCCAGCAGCTTGAGCGGGAGCTACAATGAGCAGTTCTTC.

The chain uses TRBV27 and TRBJ2-1; TRBD2 agrees at 13 bases. The CDR3 has 19 amino acids. From germline, CDR1 is MNHEY and CDR2 SMNVEV (reference sequence). V lost 2 bases and J lost 0; bases outside the gene matches: 7. CDR3: CASSLPKGTSGISYNEQFF. The CDR3 nucleotides read TGTGCCAGCAGTTTACCGAAAGGGACTAGCGGGATCTCCTACAATGAGCAGTTCTTC.

V is TRBV6-5 and J is TRBJ2-7; possibly TRBD1 for D (6 bases). The CDR3 consists of 14 residues. With 4 bases removed from V and 5 bases from J, the gap between germline ends came to 15 bases. Germline lookup yields CDR1 MNHEY and CDR2 SVGAGI. Written as DNA, the CDR3 is TGTGCCAGCAGTTCCGACAGGCCGTGGGACGAGCAGTACTTC. Protein product: CASSSDRPWDEQYF.

The chain uses TRBV7-8 and TRBJ2-7; 11 nucleotides agree with TRBD2. Germline V gene sequence: CDR1 SGHVS, CDR2 FQNEAQ. V lost 8 bases and J lost 6; bases outside the gene matches: 6. CDR3 length: 13 amino acids. The CDR3 bases are TGTGCCAGCCACCTAGCGGGAGGTGTCGAGCAGTACTTC. Translated: CASHLAGGVEQYF.

The chain recombines TRBV9 with TRBJ2-3; TRBD2 matches at 8 bases. Germline loops: CDR1 SGDLS, CDR2 YYNGEE. This CDR3 is 16 amino acids long. Trimming cost V 0 bases and J 4 bases; bases outside gene matches: 7. The CDR3 DNA reads as TGTGCCAGCAGCGTAGCGAAGGCGGGAGGTGCAGATACGCAGTATTTT. This sequence encodes CASSVAKAGGADTQYF.

J is TRBJ2-6 and V is TRBV4-2; 8 nucleotides agree with TRBD1. V lost 2 bases to trimming and J lost 4 bases; unmatched junction nucleotides: 10. The germline V gene has CDR1 LGHNA and CDR2 YNFKEQ. The CDR3 is 18 residues long. CDR3 nucleotide sequence: TGTGCCAGCAGCCAATCCTTTCAGGGGGCTCTAGGGGCCAACGTCCTGACTTTC. Amino acid sequence: CASSQSFQGALGANVLTF.

As concerns this clone: The sample holds other DNA sequences that translate to the same CDR3. V is TRBV5-1 and J is TRBJ2-5; TRBD1 aligns across 7 bases. V shed 0 bases, J shed 1 base, and the junction held 3 bases outside the gene matches. The CDR3 has 15 amino acids. Per germline, CDR1 SGHRS and CDR2 YFSETQ. For the CDR3, the DNA is TGCGCCAGCAGCTTGGGCGACAGGGTCCAAGAGACCCAGTACTTC. It yields the protein CASSLGDRVQETQYF.

V usage is TRBV9 and J usage is TRBJ2-3; TRBD2 matches 12 bases. The germline V gene has CDR1 SGDLS and CDR2 YYNGEE. V shed 5 bases and J 4 bases; nucleotides not matched to a gene: 5. The CDR3 extends over 15 amino acids. The CDR3 reads CASSRTSGIPDTQYF. The CDR3 nucleotides are TGTGCCAGCAGTAGGACTAGCGGGATCCCAGATACGCAGTATTTT.

The CDR3 DNA reads TGCAGCGTTAGTCCATCTGAAGCTTTCTTT. Translation gives CSVSPSEAFF. The rearrangement links TRBV29-1 to TRBJ1-1; D is uncertain. V was shortened by 5 bases and J by 6 bases, with 7 bases between the two germline ends. CDR1 is SQVTM, CDR2 ANQGSEA, per germline. The CDR3 consists of 10 residues.

The chain has TRBV7-9 and TRBJ2-7; TRBD1 matches 9 bases. Losses at the gene ends were 5 bases for V and 2 bases for J; bases not matched to a gene: 10. The CDR3 length is 16 residues. Germline CDR1 SEHNR, CDR2 FQNEAQ (reference sequence). In DNA, the CDR3 is TGTGCCAGCAGCCAGGACAGGGGTCTGTTTCCCTACGAGCAGTACTTC. It is translated as CASSQDRGLFPYEQYF.

The rearrangement uses TRBV28 and TRBJ1-5, with 7 bases that match TRBD1. V trimming: 5 bases; J trimming: 2 bases; junction bases outside the gene matches: 9. CDR1 and CDR2 (germline): MDHEN, SYDVKM. CDR3 length: 16 residues. CDR3 coding DNA: TGTGCCAGCAGTCGCTTTAGGGGGCCGCGCAATCAGCCCCAGCATTTT. This gives the protein CASSRFRGPRNQPQHF. Based on the CDR3 plus reference TRBV28 and TRBJ1-5, the full variable domain is DVKVTQSSRYLVKRTGEKVFLECVQDMDHENMFWYRQDPGLGLRLIYFSYDVKMKEKGDIPEGYSVSREKKERFSLILESASTNQTSMYLCASSRFRGPRNQPQHFGDGTRLSIL.